One sample yielded the 8 T cell receptor beta chains listed below, sequenced in a study of shared clonotypes between healthy human individuals. Clones were sequenced by immunoSEQ multiplex PCR, and TCRdb holds only the in-frame ones, with some missing. The repertoire holds 2 million to 2.5 million clones, with under 97% as singletons. The sequenced sample was naive CD4+ T cells sorted from blood. Subset indicated: CD45RA+ positively selected. The receptor source for this set is a man aged 18 to 29 in good health.

The chain carries TRBV12-5 and TRBJ1-1; D unclear. CDR1 is LGHNT and CDR2 is FRNRAP in the germline V gene. This CDR3 has 11 amino acids. Trimming took off 3 bases at V and 5 bases at J, with 4 bases between the two ends. CDR3 in amino acids: CASGLETEAFF. CDR3 coding DNA: TGTGCTAGTGGTTTAGAGACTGAAGCTTTCTTT.

This chain joins TRBV28 and TRBJ1-5; D ambiguous. CDR3 size: 16 residues. V lost 8 bases and J lost 0, with 17 bases in between. CDR1 and CDR2 (germline): MDHEN, SYDVKM. This CDR3 reads CASLPGSGFSNQPQHF. DNA of the CDR3: TGTGCCAGCCTCCCGGGCTCGGGTTTTAGCAATCAGCCCCAGCATTTT.

The chain links TRBV4-1 to TRBJ1-5; possible D gene TRBD1, 5 bases. The CDR3 is made up of 13 amino acids. V lost 6 bases and J lost 7, with 13 bases in between. Germline lookup yields CDR1 MGHRA and CDR2 YSYEKL. The CDR3 spells CASRGLGRQPQHF. The CDR3 nucleotides are TGCGCCAGCAGGGGGCTTGGAAGGCAGCCCCAGCATTTT.

This sequence joins TRBV7-2 and TRBJ1-5; D call uncertain. Germline CDR1 is SGHTA and CDR2 is FQGNSA. The CDR3 is 12 residues long. V was pared by 6 bases and J by 6 bases, with 9 bases between. The CDR3 spells CASSPTGQPQHF. The CDR3 DNA sequence: TGTGCCAGCAGTCCAACGGGTCAGCCCCAGCATTTT.

The rearrangement uses TRBV2 and TRBJ1-1; possibly TRBD1 for D (5 bases). Germline-derived CDR1 and CDR2 are SNHLY and FYNNEI. V lost 9 bases, J lost 0 bases, and 11 bases lay in between. This CDR3 has 13 amino acids. CDR3 in DNA: TGTGCCAGTTACTTACAGGTGAACACTGAAGCTTTCTTT. Translated, it gives CASYLQVNTEAFF.

This clone was seen a few times. The chain employs TRBV6-5 and TRBJ1-6; unclear D gene. Deletions cut 2 bases from V and 10 bases from J, with 15 bases between. This CDR3 is built from 15 residues. The V gene's germline CDR1 is MNHEY and CDR2 SVGAGI. The CDR3 spells CASSYGQEIGSPLHF. The CDR3 DNA follows: TGTGCCAGCAGTTACGGCCAGGAGATCGGATCACCCCTCCACTTT.

The CDR3 DNA reads TGTGCCAGCGTCTGGGCTAGCGGGCTCACAGATACGCAGTATTTT. Its protein is CASVWASGLTDTQYF. The chain carries TRBV6-6 and TRBJ2-3; 8 positions match TRBD2. V lost 8 bases to trimming and J lost 2 bases; unmatched junction nucleotides: 9. Germline V gene sequence: CDR1 MNHNY, CDR2 SVGAGI (reference sequence). CDR3 length: 15 amino acids.

The genes are TRBV5-4 and TRBJ2-1; no reliable D call. In germline, CDR1 is SGHNT, CDR2 YYREEE (reference sequence). This CDR3 contains 14 residues. The germline V and J ends were trimmed by 2 bases and 3 bases, with 9 bases remaining between them. CDR3 nucleotides: TGTGCCAGCAGCTTAGGCGACCTCTACAATGAGCAGTTCTTC. The encoded protein is CASSLGDLYNEQFF.